This TCR beta chain comes out of a study of shared clonotypes between healthy human individuals. Broader study findings: Relative to memory subsets, naive subsets generally showed larger estimated richness. Naive CD4 clonotype sharing across four donors was around 5%.

Looked up from germline, CDR1 is SGHRS and CDR2 is YFSETQ. Trimming shortened V by 4 bases and J by 7 bases, and 12 bases separated the two germline ends. The CDR3 runs 13 residues. It was at deep level that the assay was run. Profiled with immunoSEQ multiplex PCR; TCRdb holds only in-frame clones, not every one. The sample includes about a million clones, roughly 80% of them seen just once. About this clone itself: Its antigen is unknown.

Input material: memory CD4+ T cells from PBMCs. The subset was: CD45RA-negative fraction. The rearrangement joins TRBV5-1 to TRBJ1-5; no clear D. The receptor was derived from a man in his late teens or twenties in good health. Some clones in this sample may be carry-over from other donors' samples. The CDR3 here is CASSPLTDQPQHF. For the CDR3, the DNA is TGCGCCAGCAGCCCCCTGACGGACCAGCCCCAGCATTTT.